This T cell receptor beta chain was documented in a study of cytomegalovirus exposure and HLA in healthy donors. PCR primers comprised 60 Vbeta and 13 Jbeta primers. Assay: immunoSEQ multiplex PCR; the TCRdb copy retains only in-frame clones and omits some. The sample yields roughly 150,000 clones, roughly 70% seen once. V gave up 1 base and J gave up 4 bases, with 11 bases separating them. CDR1 MNHEY and CDR2 SMNVEV come from the germline V gene (reference sequence). The CDR3 length is 15 residues. The clonotype comes from a man aged 25-45 years in good health and CMV-seropositive. The specimen sequenced was PBMCs. The genes are TRBV27 and TRBJ1-3; no definite D call. CDR3 nucleotides: TGTGCCAGCAGTTTATGGGGATCGGGGGGAAACACCATATATTTT. Encoded protein: CASSLWGSGGNTIYF.